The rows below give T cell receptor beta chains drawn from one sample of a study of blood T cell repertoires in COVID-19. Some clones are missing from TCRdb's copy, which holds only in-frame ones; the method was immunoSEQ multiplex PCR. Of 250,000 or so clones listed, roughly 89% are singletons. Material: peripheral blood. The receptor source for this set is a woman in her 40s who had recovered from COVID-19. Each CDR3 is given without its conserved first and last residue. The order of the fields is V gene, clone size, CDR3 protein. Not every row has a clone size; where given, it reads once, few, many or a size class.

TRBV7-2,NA,ASSWDRGATDTQY
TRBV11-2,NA,ASSLGQGPSYEQY
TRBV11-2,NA,ASSLDQGGAEQY
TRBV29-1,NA,SARTSGYEQY
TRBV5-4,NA,ASSLARGEKAF
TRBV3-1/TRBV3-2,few,ASTSGTGVTGELF
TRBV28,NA,ASSRGQLQPQH
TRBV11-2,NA,ASSLLGAGYSYEQY
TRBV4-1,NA,ASSTRDFTRNEQF
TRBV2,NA,ASSGYRAGQPQH
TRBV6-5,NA,ASSPGTTGYGYT
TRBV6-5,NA,ASAGGTDTQY
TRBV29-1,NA,SVEPSYQNTEAF
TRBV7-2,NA,ASSLVLETQY
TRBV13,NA,ASSLGFYADTGGELF
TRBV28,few,ASSRSHGPGNEQF
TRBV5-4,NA,ASSQTGTGPTEAF
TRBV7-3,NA,ASSEGGLAVSTQY
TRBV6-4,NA,ASSDRTGGNSPLH
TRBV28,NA,ASSSKGAGYGYT
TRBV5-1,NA,ASSSSGGASVTQY